This T cell receptor (beta chain) is from a study of blood T cell repertoires in COVID-19. About the study: Samples taken during acute and convalescent COVID-19 were collected in the United States, Italy and Spain. PBMCs, B-cell-depleted T cells, or T cells were the source of the cDNA or gDNA that made up the material.

Study processing details: Estimated nucleated cell counts came from reference gene primer amplification. The protocol was immunoSEQ multiplex PCR, while the TCRdb copy is restricted to in-frame clones and leaves out a portion. V and J calls and clone size come straight from that table; D and trimming were deduced from the DNA. Of 200,000 to 250,000 clones listed, more than 70% are singletons. Deletions cut 2 bases from V and 1 base from J, with 18 bases between. Per germline, CDR1 SGDLS and CDR2 YYNGEE. This CDR3 has 17 residues. The sequenced material came from peripheral blood. This TCR was recovered from an older woman with acute or convalescent COVID-19. The chain has TRBV9 and TRBJ1-1, with D possibly being TRBD1 (5 bases). CDR3 nucleotide sequence: TGTGCCAGCAGCGTGGTCGGGGGTGGATCCTCGAACACTGAAGCTTTCTTT. This codes for CASSVVGGGSSNTEAFF.